This T cell receptor beta chain emerged from a study of blood T cell repertoires in COVID-19. This clone was detected once. The data were produced by immunoSEQ multiplex PCR, yet TCRdb's version contains in-frame clones alone and is incomplete. The repertoire holds over 150,000 clones, with approximately 91% as singletons. This clonotype was sampled from a man between 18 and 29 years old with acute or convalescent COVID-19. Specimen: peripheral blood.

The DNA of the CDR3 is TGTGCCAGCAGCTTAGTCGGCACGGGGTCGAACACCGGGGAGCTGTTTTTT. Its protein is CASSLVGTGSNTGELFF. The rearrangement links TRBV7-2 to TRBJ2-2; weak D call: TRBD2 (5 bases). This CDR3 comprises 17 residues. Trimming removed 1 base from V and 0 bases from J, with 12 bases in between. Germline V lookup: CDR1 SGHTA, CDR2 FQGNSA.